This entry lists 14 T cell receptor beta chains sequenced from one sample in a study of shared clonotypes between healthy human individuals (dated by TCRdb to 2019 to 2021). Libraries were made using the immunoSEQ multiplex PCR assay. TCRdb obtained this table from immuneACCESS and retained in-frame rearrangements with V and J assigned. These tables miss some clones; where compared with another copy, unresolved V genes account for less than half of the shortfall, and the remainder is unexplained. This sample holds about 2.1 million clones; 80% to 95% were observed only once. The ten most abundant clones make up 1.5% to 2% of the sample. CD8 naive samples were CD45RO-negative cells positively selected for CCR7, giving a CD45RA+CCR7+ population that excluded TemRA cells. Sequenced: naive CD8+ T cells from PBMCs. The intended sense of this specimen's cell subset or site label: CD45RA+CCR7+. The receptors were gathered from a man between 18 and 35 years old in good health. Some clones in this sample may be carry-over from other donors' samples.

This clone was seen only once. The CDR3 protein is CASSHLPGAEAFF. In DNA, the CDR3 is TGTGCCAGTAGCCACCTCCCGGGTGCTGAAGCTTTCTTT. This chain connects TRBV19 to TRBJ1-1, with unresolved D. Trimming pared 6 bases from V and 6 bases from J, leaving 14 bases between. There are 13 residues in the CDR3. The V gene's germline CDR1 is LNHDA and CDR2 SQIVND (reference sequence).

J is TRBJ2-6 and V is TRBV4-1; D uncertain. V lost 0 bases to trimming and J lost 0 bases, with 12 bases between them. Germline V lookup: CDR1 MGHRA, CDR2 YSYEKL. The CDR3 runs 18 residues. The CDR3, as DNA: TGCGCCAGCAGCCAAGAGTCGAAGTTGGTCTCTGGGGCCAACGTCCTGACTTTC. It is translated as CASSQESKLVSGANVLTF.

This rearrangement joins TRBV4-3 to TRBJ1-4, with a weak D call TRBD1 (6 bases). The CDR3 runs to 15 residues. The V gene's germline CDR1 is LGHNA and CDR2 YSLEER. Trimming removed 1 base at V and 4 bases at J, with 10 bases between. The CDR3: CASSQGGGLNEKLFF. DNA of the CDR3: TGCGCCAGCAGCCAAGGTGGGGGGCTTAATGAAAAACTGTTTTTT.

The rearrangement uses TRBV6-5 and TRBJ1-5; D ambiguous. The CDR3 runs 13 residues. V was cut by 5 bases and J by 6 bases, with 11 bases left in between. Germline lookup yields CDR1 MNHEY and CDR2 SVGAGI. The CDR3 here is CASSDRWGQPQHF. The CDR3 bases are TGTGCCAGCAGTGACCGGTGGGGTCAGCCCCAGCATTTT.

For this clone: Other DNA sequences within the sample encode an identical CDR3. The chain is built from TRBV2 and TRBJ1-1; TRBD1 aligns across 10 bases. Germline V gives CDR1 SNHLY, CDR2 FYNNEI. The CDR3 spans 12 residues. Trimming removed 11 bases from V and 3 bases from J; junction bases left unmatched: 3. The CDR3 nucleotides read TGTGCCGGAGGACAGGGGGACACTGAAGCTTTCTTT. Translating it yields CAGGQGDTEAFF.

The table lists this clone with a few counts. Other nucleotide sequences in the sample specify the same CDR3. This sequence joins TRBV29-1 and TRBJ2-7; 9 nucleotides line up with TRBD2. V was pared by 2 bases and J by 1 base, with 0 bases of the junction left unmatched. From germline, CDR1 is SQVTM and CDR2 ANQGSEA. The CDR3 extends over 13 amino acids. CDR3 region: CSVESGRSYEQYF. The CDR3 DNA follows: TGCAGCGTTGAAAGCGGGAGGTCCTACGAGCAGTACTTC.

The chain joins TRBV11-3 to TRBJ2-1, with D perhaps TRBD1 (6 bases). The V gene's germline CDR1 is SGHNT and CDR2 YENEEA. The CDR3 contains 15 residues. V was shortened by 0 bases and J by 4 bases, with 10 bases between the two germline ends. The CDR3 coding sequence is TGTGCCAGCAGCTTAGATCACAGGGCTTACAATGAGCAGTTCTTC. As protein: CASSLDHRAYNEQFF.

This clone is a singleton in its sample. The rearrangement links TRBV27 to TRBJ2-1; TRBD2 aligns across 7 bases. There are 22 residues in the CDR3. Germline V CDR1 and CDR2: MNHEY, SMNVEV (reference sequence). Trimming took 3 bases from V and 7 from J; bases not matched to a gene: 30. The CDR3 is CASSFLGTNSPTDGSAGNEQFF. CDR3 bases: TGTGCCAGCAGTTTTTTGGGGACCAACAGCCCAACGGACGGCTCAGCGGGAAATGAGCAGTTCTTC.

This clone showed up just once. The J gene is TRBJ1-5, the V gene TRBV5-3, with 8 bases identical to TRBD1. TRBV5-3 falls under the ORF class, with uncertain function. This CDR3 region has 16 residues. Germline trimming cut 2 bases from V and 1 base from J; bases unmatched to any gene: 5. In DNA, the CDR3 is TGTGCCAGAAGCTTCGCCGGGACAGGCAGCAATCAGCCCCAGCATTTT. Its protein product is CARSFAGTGSNQPQHF.

The V and J genes are TRBV9 and TRBJ1-4, with 9 bases that match TRBD1. The V and J ends lost 3 bases and 13 bases, in that order; junction bases with no gene match: 7. This CDR3 is built from 13 residues. The germline V gene has CDR1 SGDLS and CDR2 YYNGEE. The chain's CDR3 is CASSESTGGTLFF. For the CDR3, the DNA is TGTGCCAGCAGCGAGAGTACAGGGGGCACACTGTTTTTT.

The rearrangement links TRBV5-4 to TRBJ1-1, with D possibly matching TRBD1 (5 bases). CDR3 length: 16 amino acids. Looked up from germline, CDR1 is SGHNT and CDR2 is YYREEE (reference sequence). V was clipped by 0 bases and J by 0 bases, with 12 bases between them. The CDR3 coding sequence is TGTGCCAGCAGCTTGGCTCAGGGCCCCATGAACACTGAAGCTTTCTTT. Amino acid sequence: CASSLAQGPMNTEAFF.

Points on this clone: This same CDR3 is encoded by further DNA sequences in the sample. V usage is TRBV5-6 and J usage is TRBJ1-5; perhaps TRBD1 as D (5 bases). The CDR3 has 13 amino acids. CDR1 is SGHDT, CDR2 YYEEEE, per germline. V gave up 5 bases and J gave up 2 bases, with 8 bases separating them. The CDR3 coding sequence is TGTGCCAGCAGTCGGGGGGGCAATCAGCCCCAGCATTTT. Amino acid sequence: CASSRGGNQPQHF.

As DNA, the CDR3 is TGTGCCAGCAGTTCCTCCCGGGGGACCTATGGCTACACCTTC. Translation: CASSSSRGTYGYTF. The chain is built from TRBV6-6 and TRBJ1-2; tentatively, D is TRBD1 (5 bases). The CDR3 has 14 residues. Germline CDR1 is MNHNY and CDR2 is SVGAGI (reference sequence). Trimming cost V 4 bases and J 4 bases, with 13 bases left between them.

The genes are TRBV9 and TRBJ2-3; D is unresolved. The CDR3 extends over 13 amino acids. Germline V gives CDR1 SGDLS, CDR2 YYNGEE. V gave up 0 bases and J gave up 4 bases, with 6 bases separating them. The CDR3 region is CASSVAGPDTQYF. Here the CDR3 DNA reads TGTGCCAGCAGCGTAGCCGGGCCAGATACGCAGTATTTT.